This TCR beta chain was retrieved from a study of beta chain features in type 1 diabetes. Study background: Examination covered roughly 100,000,000 sorted cells spanning all samples.

Germline-derived CDR1 and CDR2 are MNHEY and SVGAGI. The CDR3 contains 13 residues. V was clipped by 0 bases and J by 3 bases, with 6 bases between them. Regarding the study as a whole: For Type 1 diabetes patients, all four CD4+ subsets carried TCRB CDR3s that were moderately but significantly shorter. A greater similarity of naive, central memory and Treg TCRB repertoires was seen among patients than among healthy donors.

Purity above 95% was achieved in all sorted populations. TCRB transcripts that were expressed got sequenced, as all of the isolated RNA had been reverse transcribed. TCRdb's copy holds only in-frame clones and misses some; the assay was immunoSEQ multiplex PCR. The sample lists over 300,000 clones, 9.3% seen once, with roughly 1% in the top ten. Comment on this clone: Its antigen remains unidentified. At the DNA level, this CDR3 is encoded by other sequences in the same sample as well.

The receptor's source is a man aged 25-45 years with type 1 diabetes. The sequenced sample was central memory CD4+ T cells from blood. V usage is TRBV6-5 and J usage is TRBJ2-7; D perhaps matches TRBD1 (5 bases). The CDR3 DNA follows: TGTGCCAGCAGTTACTCCAGGGACTACGAGCAGTACTTC. It translates to CASSYSRDYEQYF.